This T cell receptor (beta chain) was sequenced for a study of T cell responses to AZD1222 COVID-19 vaccine. Whole-study findings and limits: Donors skewed white British and female; clonal diversity was possibly underestimated. There were repertoire samples only from the period after the peak T cell response.

Comments on this clone: Its specificity is not known.

The analysis combined second doses at about 4 or about 12 weeks. The method was immunoSEQ multiplex PCR; TCRdb's version includes in-frame clones alone and lacks a portion of them. The sample includes over 120,000 clones, 92% of them seen just once. The specimen comprised peripheral blood, sampled 28 days after the second AZD1222 dose. This sequence was found in an adult who received the AZD1222 COVID-19 vaccine.

The CDR3 sequence: CASSFTAPGDIYNEQFF. The CDR3 DNA reads as TGTGCCAGCAGTTTTACCGCCCCGGGGGACATTTACAATGAGCAGTTCTTC. The chain links TRBV28 to TRBJ2-1; either TRBD1 or TRBD2 may fit D (6 bases each). In germline, CDR1 is MDHEN, CDR2 SYDVKM. With 3 bases removed from V and 4 bases from J, the gap between germline ends came to 19 bases. The CDR3 length is 17 residues. The complete variable domain, with remaining parts taken from reference TRBV28 and TRBJ2-1, reads DVKVTQSSRYLVKRTGEKVFLECVQDMDHENMFWYRQDPGLGLRLIYFSYDVKMKEKGDIPEGYSVSREKKERFSLILESASTNQTSMYLCASSFTAPGDIYNEQFFGPGTRLTVL.